This passage covers 8 T cell receptor beta chains from one sample sequenced in a study of circulating CD8 cells and anti-PD-1 response in melanoma. TCR libraries were prepared from 15 ng of total RNA with the QIAseq Immune Repertoire TCR panel. TCRdb passed the reads through MiXCR, listing each CDR3 protein once. This repertoire shows more than 200 distinct CDR3 sequences, under 8% found once; its top ten account for approximately 69%. Four subsets defined by PD-1 and/or TIGIT were sorted from live CD3+CD8+TCRalphabeta+ cells. The sample consisted of CD8+ T cells from PBMCs, taken at baseline or after one month of anti-PD-1 therapy (not recorded which). The receptors come from a human donor with melanoma.

This clonotype is large (0.1 to 1%). V and J are TRBV28 and TRBJ2-7; D is possibly TRBD1 (8 bases). The ends were cut back, 8 bases at V and 6 bases at J, with 17 bases in the middle. Germline V gives CDR1 MDHEN, CDR2 SYDVKM. CDR3 length: 13 residues. In nucleotides, the CDR3 is TGTGCCAGCGCCGACAGGGGAGGGGTCGAGCAGTACTTC. It yields the protein CASADRGGVEQYF.

This clonotype qualifies as medium-sized. The chain links TRBV20-1 to TRBJ2-6; no clear D. The CDR3 totals 12 residues. The V gene lost 0 bases and the J gene lost 10 bases, with 7 bases spanning the gap. The germline V gene encodes CDR1 DFQATT and CDR2 SNEGSKA (reference sequence). The CDR3 nucleotides read TGCAGTGCTAGAGATCCTAGGAACGTCCTGACTTTC. This gives the protein CSARDPRNVLTF.

The V and J genes are TRBV6-4 and TRBJ2-3; maybe TRBD2 (5 bases). Germline V gives CDR1 MRHNA, CDR2 SNTAGT. V gave up 2 bases and J gave up 4 bases, with 16 bases separating them. The CDR3 consists of 16 residues. CDR3 residues: CASSDTPGRAADTQYF. The CDR3 DNA follows: TGTGCCAGCAGTGACACCCCCGGCCGAGCGGCAGATACGCAGTATTTT.

This clonotype counts as medium-sized (0.01 to 0.1%). This sequence joins TRBV3-1 and TRBJ2-5; tentatively, D is TRBD2 (6 bases). Trimming removed 5 bases at V and 7 bases at J, with 17 bases between. The CDR3 totals 14 residues. CDR1 and CDR2 from the germline V gene are LGHDT and YNNKEL (reference sequence). CDR3 loop: CASSTIGWGGTQYF. DNA of the CDR3: TGTGCCAGCAGCACCATAGGCTGGGGAGGGACCCAGTACTTC.

This clonotype is labeled medium-sized. The rearrangement joins TRBV19 to TRBJ2-6; unclear D gene. This CDR3 spans 16 amino acids. Trimming shortened V by 6 bases and J by 3 bases, and 15 bases separated the two germline ends. CDR1 is LNHDA, CDR2 SQIVND, per germline (reference sequence). The CDR3 reads CASSPERLDGANVLTF. The CDR3 nucleotides are TGTGCCAGTAGCCCTGAGAGGTTGGATGGGGCCAACGTCCTGACTTTC.

This clonotype is large. The V and J genes are TRBV7-2 and TRBJ2-7; 7 positions match TRBD2. The CDR3 extends over 15 amino acids. Per germline, CDR1 SGHTA and CDR2 FQGNSA. V trimming: 2 bases; J trimming: 2 bases; junction bases outside the gene matches: 6. The CDR3 region is CASSLWSSGTYEQYF. The CDR3 DNA is TGTGCCAGCAGCTTATGGTCTAGCGGAACCTACGAGCAGTACTTC.

To note about this clonotype: The junction departs from the called germline gene at one end, perhaps through a read error. The chain is built from TRBV18 and TRBJ2-5; D is perhaps TRBD1 (6 bases). Per germline, CDR1 KGHSH and CDR2 LQKENI. The CDR3 covers 16 residues. Written as DNA, the CDR3 is TGTGCCAGCCCACCACGTGCAGAGGGGGTCCAAGAGACCCAATACTTC. It yields the protein CASPPRAEGVQETQYF.

This clonotype is medium-sized in the sample. The CDR3 DNA reads TGTGCCAGTGGCCCGGGGTCTTATGGCTACACCTTC. Translated, it gives CASGPGSYGYTF. The chain combines TRBV19 with TRBJ1-2; D gene uncertain. Trimming stripped 8 bases from V and 5 bases from J, with 12 bases between. This CDR3 is 12 amino acids long. The germline CDR1 and CDR2 sequences are LNHDA and SQIVND (reference sequence).